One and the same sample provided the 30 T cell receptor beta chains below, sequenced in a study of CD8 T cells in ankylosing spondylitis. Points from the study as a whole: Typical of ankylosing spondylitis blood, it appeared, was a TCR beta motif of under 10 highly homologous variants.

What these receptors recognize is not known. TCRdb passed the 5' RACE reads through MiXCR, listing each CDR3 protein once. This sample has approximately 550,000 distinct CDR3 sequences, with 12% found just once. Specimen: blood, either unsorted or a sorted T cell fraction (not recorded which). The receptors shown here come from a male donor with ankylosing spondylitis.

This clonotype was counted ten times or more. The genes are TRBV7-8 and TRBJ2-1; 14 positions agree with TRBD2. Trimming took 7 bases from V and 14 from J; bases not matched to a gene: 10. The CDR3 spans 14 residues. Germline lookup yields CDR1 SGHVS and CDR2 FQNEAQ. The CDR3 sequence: CASNTGLAGDRKFF. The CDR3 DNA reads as TGTGCCAGCAACACGGGACTAGCGGGAGATCGTAAGTTCTTC.

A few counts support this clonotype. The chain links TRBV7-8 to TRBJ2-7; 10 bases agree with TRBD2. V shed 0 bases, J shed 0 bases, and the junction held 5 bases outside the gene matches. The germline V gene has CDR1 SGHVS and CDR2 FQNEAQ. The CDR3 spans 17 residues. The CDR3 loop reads CASSLALAGSPSYEQYF. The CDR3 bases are TGTGCCAGCAGCTTAGCACTAGCGGGGAGCCCCTCCTACGAGCAGTACTTC.

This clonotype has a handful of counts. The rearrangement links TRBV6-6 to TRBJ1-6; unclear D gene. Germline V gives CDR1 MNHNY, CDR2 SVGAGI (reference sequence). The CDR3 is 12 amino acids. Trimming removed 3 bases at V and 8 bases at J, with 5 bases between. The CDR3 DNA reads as TGTGCCAGCAGTTATGGAGATTCACCCCTCCACTTT. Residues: CASSYGDSPLHF.

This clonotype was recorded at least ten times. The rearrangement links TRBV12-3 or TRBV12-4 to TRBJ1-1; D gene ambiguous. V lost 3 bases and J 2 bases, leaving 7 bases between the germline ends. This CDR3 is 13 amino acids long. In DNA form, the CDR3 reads TGTGCCAGCAGTTTTGCAGCCAACACTGAAGCTTTCTTT. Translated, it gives CASSFAANTEAFF.

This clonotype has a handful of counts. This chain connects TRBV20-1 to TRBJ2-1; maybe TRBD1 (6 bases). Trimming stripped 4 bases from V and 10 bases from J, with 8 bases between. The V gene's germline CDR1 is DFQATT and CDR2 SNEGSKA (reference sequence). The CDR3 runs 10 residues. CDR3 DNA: TGCAGTGCTATCGACAGGGAGCAGTTCTTC. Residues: CSAIDREQFF.

In DNA, the CDR3 is TGTGCCAGCAGCGCTGGACCGAGAAACACTGAAGCTTTCTTT. It specifies CASSAGPRNTEAFF. The rearrangement uses TRBV14 and TRBJ1-1; D is undetermined. This CDR3 is built from 14 residues. V was clipped by 5 bases and J by 2 bases, with 12 bases between them. CDR1 and CDR2 (germline): SGHDN, FVKESK.

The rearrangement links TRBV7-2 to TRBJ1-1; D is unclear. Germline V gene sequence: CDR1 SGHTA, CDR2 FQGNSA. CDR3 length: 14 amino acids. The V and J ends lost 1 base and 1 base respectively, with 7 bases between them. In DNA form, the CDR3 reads TGTGCCAGCAGCTTAGTAGAGAGGAACACTGAAGCTTTCTTT. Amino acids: CASSLVERNTEAFF.

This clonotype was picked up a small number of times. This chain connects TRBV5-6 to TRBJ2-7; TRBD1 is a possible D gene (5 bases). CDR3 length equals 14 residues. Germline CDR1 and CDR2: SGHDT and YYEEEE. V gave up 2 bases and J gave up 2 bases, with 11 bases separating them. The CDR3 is CASSLGASAYEQYF. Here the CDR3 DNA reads TGTGCCAGCAGCTTAGGGGCGTCTGCCTACGAGCAGTACTTC. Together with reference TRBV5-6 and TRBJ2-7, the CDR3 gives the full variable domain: DAGVTQSPTHLIKTRGQQVTLRCSPKSGHDTVSWYQQALGQGPQFIFQYYEEEERQRGNFPDRFSGHQFPNYSSELNVNALLLGDSALYLCASSLGASAYEQYFGPGTRLTVT.

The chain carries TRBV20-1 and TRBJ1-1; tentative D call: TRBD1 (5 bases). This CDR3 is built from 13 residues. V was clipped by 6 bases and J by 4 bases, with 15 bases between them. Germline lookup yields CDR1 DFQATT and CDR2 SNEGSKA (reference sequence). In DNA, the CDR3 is TGCAGTGCCTTGACGCGGGGGAGCACTGAAGCTTTCTTT. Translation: CSALTRGSTEAFF.

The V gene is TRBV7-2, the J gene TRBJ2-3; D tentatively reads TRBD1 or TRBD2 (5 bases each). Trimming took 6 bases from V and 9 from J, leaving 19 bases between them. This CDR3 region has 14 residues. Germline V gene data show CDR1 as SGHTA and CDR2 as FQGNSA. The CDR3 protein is CASSFTRDGRTQYF. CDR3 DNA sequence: TGTGCCAGCAGTTTTACCCGGGACGGACGGACGCAGTATTTT.

The CDR3 DNA follows: TGTGCCAGCAGGTTACTAGCGGGAGGGCCTAGTGAGCAGTACTTC. This encodes CASRLLAGGPSEQYF. This sequence joins TRBV2 and TRBJ2-7; TRBD2 agrees at 13 bases. J was trimmed by 7 bases and V by 6 bases; bases with no gene match: 9. Looked up from germline, CDR1 is SNHLY and CDR2 is FYNNEI. There are 15 residues in the CDR3.

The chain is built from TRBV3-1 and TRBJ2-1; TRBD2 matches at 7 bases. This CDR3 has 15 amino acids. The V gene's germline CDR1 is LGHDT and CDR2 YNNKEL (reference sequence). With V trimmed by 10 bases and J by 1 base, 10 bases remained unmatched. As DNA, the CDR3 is TGTGCCACCTATGGCGGGAGCGGTTCCTACAATGAGCAGTTCTTC. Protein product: CATYGGSGSYNEQFF.

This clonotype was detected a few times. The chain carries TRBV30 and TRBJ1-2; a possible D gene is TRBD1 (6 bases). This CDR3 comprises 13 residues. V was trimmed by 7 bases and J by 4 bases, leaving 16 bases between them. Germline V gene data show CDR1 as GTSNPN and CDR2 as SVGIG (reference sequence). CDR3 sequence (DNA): TGTGCCTCCCCCCGCGGGGGCGCCTATGGCTACACCTTC. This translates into CASPRGGAYGYTF.

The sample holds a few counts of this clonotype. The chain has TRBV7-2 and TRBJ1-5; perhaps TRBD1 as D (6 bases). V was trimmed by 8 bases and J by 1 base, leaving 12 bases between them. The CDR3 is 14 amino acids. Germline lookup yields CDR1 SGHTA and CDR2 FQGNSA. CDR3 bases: TGTGCCAGCCGTGGGAGGGGGAGCAATCAGCCCCAGCATTTT. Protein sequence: CASRGRGSNQPQHF. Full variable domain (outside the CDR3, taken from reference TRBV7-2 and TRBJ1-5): GAGVSQSPSNKVTEKGKDVELRCDPISGHTALYWYRQSLGQGLEFLIYFQGNSAPDKSGLPSDRFSAERTGGSVSTLTIQRTQQEDSAVYLCASRGRGSNQPQHFGDGTRLSIL.

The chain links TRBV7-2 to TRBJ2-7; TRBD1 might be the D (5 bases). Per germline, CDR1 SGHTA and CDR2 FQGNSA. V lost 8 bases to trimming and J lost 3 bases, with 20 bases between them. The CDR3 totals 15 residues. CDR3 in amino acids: CASGLPQGFGYEQYF. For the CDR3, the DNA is TGTGCCAGCGGCCTCCCCCAGGGTTTTGGCTACGAGCAGTACTTC.

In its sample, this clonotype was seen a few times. CDR3 sequence (DNA): TGTGCCAGCAGTGAAAACAGGGGTGCAACAGATACGCAGTATTTT. Its translation: CASSENRGATDTQYF. The chain recombines TRBV2 with TRBJ2-3, with 7 positions matching TRBD1. Germline CDR1 SNHLY, CDR2 FYNNEI. With V trimmed by 2 bases and J by 3 bases, 5 bases remained unmatched. The CDR3 length is 15 residues.

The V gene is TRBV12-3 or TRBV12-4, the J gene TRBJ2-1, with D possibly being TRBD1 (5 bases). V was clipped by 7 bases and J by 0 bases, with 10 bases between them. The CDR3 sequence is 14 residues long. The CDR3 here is CASTWGSSYNEQFF. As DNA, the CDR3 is TGTGCCAGCACCTGGGGCAGCTCCTACAATGAGCAGTTCTTC.

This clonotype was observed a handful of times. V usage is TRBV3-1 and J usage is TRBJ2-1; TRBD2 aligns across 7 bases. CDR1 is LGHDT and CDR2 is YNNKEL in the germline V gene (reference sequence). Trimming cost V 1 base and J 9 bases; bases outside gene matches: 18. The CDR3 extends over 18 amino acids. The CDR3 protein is CASSQGYLGLADSSEQFF. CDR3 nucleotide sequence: TGTGCCAGCAGCCAAGGTTATTTAGGGCTAGCGGATTCTAGTGAGCAGTTCTTC.

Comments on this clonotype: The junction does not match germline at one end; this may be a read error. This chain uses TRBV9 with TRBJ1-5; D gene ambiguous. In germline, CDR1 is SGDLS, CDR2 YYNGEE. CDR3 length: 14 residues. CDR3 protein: CASSVGQGNQPQHF. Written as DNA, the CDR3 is TGCGCCAGCAGCGTAGGCCAAGGCAATCAGCCCCAGCATTTT. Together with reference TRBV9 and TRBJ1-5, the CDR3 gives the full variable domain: DSGVTQTPKHLITATGQRVTLRCSPRSGDLSVYWYQQSLDQGLQFLIQYYNGEERAKGNILERFSAQQFPDLHSELNLSSLELGDSALYFCASSVGQGNQPQHFGDGTRLSIL.

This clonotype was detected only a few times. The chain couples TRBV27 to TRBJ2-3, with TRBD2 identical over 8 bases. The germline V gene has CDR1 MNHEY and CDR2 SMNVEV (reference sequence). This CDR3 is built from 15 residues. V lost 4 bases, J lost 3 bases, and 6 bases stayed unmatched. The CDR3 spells CASSYDSGNTDTQYF. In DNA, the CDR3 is TGTGCCAGCAGTTATGATAGCGGGAATACAGATACGCAGTATTTT.

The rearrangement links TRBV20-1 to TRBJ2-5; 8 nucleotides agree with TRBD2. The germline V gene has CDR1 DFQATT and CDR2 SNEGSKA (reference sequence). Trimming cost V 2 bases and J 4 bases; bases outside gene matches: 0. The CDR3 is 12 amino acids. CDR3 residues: CSARLAGETQYF. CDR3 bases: TGCAGTGCTAGACTAGCGGGAGAGACCCAGTACTTC.

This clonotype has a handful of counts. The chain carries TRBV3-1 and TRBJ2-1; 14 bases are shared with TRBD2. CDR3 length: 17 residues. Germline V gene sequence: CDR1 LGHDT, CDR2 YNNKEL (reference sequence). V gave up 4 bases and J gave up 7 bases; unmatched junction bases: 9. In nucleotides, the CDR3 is TGTGCCAGCAGCCGGCCACCGGGACTAGCGGGAGTAAATGAGCAGTTCTTC. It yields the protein CASSRPPGLAGVNEQFF.

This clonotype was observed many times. The CDR3 coding sequence is TGTGCCAGCAGCTTAGATTTAGCGGGCTCTGAGCAGTTCTTC. Amino acids: CASSLDLAGSEQFF. This chain uses TRBV11-3 with TRBJ2-1, with 7 bases identical to TRBD2. Germline-derived CDR1 and CDR2 are SGHNT and YENEEA. The CDR3 extends over 14 amino acids. J lost 9 bases, V lost 0 bases, and 5 bases had no gene match.

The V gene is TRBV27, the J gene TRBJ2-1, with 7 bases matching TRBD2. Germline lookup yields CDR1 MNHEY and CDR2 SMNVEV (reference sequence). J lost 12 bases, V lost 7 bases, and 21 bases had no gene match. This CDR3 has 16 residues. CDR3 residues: CASNNGGGILYQPQFF. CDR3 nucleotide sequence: TGTGCCAGCAACAATGGGGGGGGGATTCTCTACCAACCGCAGTTCTTC.

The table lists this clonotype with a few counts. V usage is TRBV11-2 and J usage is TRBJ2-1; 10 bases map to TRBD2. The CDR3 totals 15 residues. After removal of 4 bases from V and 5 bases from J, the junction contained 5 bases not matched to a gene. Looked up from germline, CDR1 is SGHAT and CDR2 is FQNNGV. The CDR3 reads CASSSLAGSNNEQFF. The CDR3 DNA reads TGTGCCAGCAGCTCACTAGCGGGGAGCAACAATGAGCAGTTCTTC.

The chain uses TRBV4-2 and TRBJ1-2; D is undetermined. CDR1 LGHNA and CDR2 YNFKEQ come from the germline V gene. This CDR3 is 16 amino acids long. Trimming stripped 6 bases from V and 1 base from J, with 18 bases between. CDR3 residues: CASSPQRASFNYGYTF. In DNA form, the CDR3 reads TGTGCCAGCAGTCCACAGCGGGCCTCCTTTAACTATGGCTACACCTTC.

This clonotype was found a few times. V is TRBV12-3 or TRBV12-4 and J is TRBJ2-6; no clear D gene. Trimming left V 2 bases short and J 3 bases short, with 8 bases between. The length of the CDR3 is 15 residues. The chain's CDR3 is CASSLKRIGANVLTF. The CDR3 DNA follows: TGTGCCAGCAGTTTAAAGAGGATTGGGGCCAACGTCCTGACTTTC.

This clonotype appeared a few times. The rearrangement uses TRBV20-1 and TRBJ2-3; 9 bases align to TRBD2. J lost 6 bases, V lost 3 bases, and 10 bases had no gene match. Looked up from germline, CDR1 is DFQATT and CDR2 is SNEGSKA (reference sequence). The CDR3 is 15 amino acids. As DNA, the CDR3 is TGCAGTGCTAGGGACCCCGGGACTAGCTCCGATACGCAGTATTTT. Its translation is CSARDPGTSSDTQYF.

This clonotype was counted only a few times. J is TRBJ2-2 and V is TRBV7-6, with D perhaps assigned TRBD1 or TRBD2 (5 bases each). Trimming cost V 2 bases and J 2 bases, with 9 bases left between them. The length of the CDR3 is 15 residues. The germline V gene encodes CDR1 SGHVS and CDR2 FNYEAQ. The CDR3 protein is CASSLLGPNTGELFF. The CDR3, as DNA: TGTGCCAGCAGCTTATTGGGACCTAACACCGGGGAGCTGTTTTTT.

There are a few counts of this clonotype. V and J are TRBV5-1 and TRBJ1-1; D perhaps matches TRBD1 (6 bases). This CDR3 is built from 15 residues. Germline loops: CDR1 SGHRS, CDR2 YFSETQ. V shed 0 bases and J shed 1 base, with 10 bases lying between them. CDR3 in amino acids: CASSLGARGNTEAFF. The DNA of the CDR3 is TGCGCCAGCAGCTTGGGGGCCAGGGGGAACACTGAAGCTTTCTTT.